Shown below are 27 T cell receptor beta chains from a single sample sequenced in a study of T cell responses to AZD1222 COVID-19 vaccine. Repertoires were generated with immunoSEQ multiplex PCR, while TCRdb's copy carries only in-frame clones and drops some. The sample contains roughly 43,000 clones, over 75% of which appear only once. The material was peripheral blood, obtained 28 days after the second dose of the MenACWY control vaccine. The source of these receptors is an adult who received the MenACWY meningococcal vaccine as a control.

This clone was counted between two and nine times. The chain's CDR3 is CASSISGPSYNSPLHF. CDR3 nucleotide sequence: TGTGCCAGTAGTATATCAGGGCCCTCCTATAATTCACCCCTCCACTTT. The rearrangement joins TRBV19 to TRBJ1-6, with D possibly matching TRBD1 (5 bases). The V end lost 2 bases, the J end lost 0 bases, and 8 bases lay between the germline ends. CDR3 length: 16 residues. CDR1 LNHDA and CDR2 SQIVND come from the germline V gene (reference sequence).

V is TRBV27 and J is TRBJ1-1; TRBD1 matches 9 bases. The CDR3 consists of 16 residues. Germline CDR1 MNHEY, CDR2 SMNVEV (reference sequence). Unmatched junction bases numbered 9, after V lost 2 bases and J lost 5 bases. The CDR3 sequence: CASSLTTTGGATEAFF. The CDR3 DNA follows: TGTGCCAGCAGTTTAACTACTACAGGGGGCGCGACTGAAGCTTTCTTT.

The chain uses TRBV7-9 and TRBJ1-2; possibly TRBD1 for D (5 bases). V was pared by 1 base and J by 4 bases, with 13 bases between. This CDR3 has 15 residues. Germline assignment: CDR1 SEHNR and CDR2 FQNEAQ (reference sequence). The CDR3 spells CASSLDGSGGYGYTF. In nucleotides, the CDR3 is TGTGCCAGCAGCTTAGATGGCTCCGGGGGCTATGGCTACACCTTC.

A few counts support this clone. This chain connects TRBV5-1 to TRBJ1-3, with D hard to call. V dropped 0 bases and J dropped 2 bases, with 3 bases sitting between them. This CDR3 is 13 amino acids long. Per the germline V gene, CDR1 is SGHRS and CDR2 is YFSETQ. The CDR3 DNA reads TGCGCCAGCAGCTTGGGAACTGGAAACACCATATATTTT. Translation gives CASSLGTGNTIYF.

This clone has only one observation. The chain joins TRBV18 to TRBJ2-7; D is possibly TRBD1 (6 bases). Germline lookup yields CDR1 KGHSH and CDR2 LQKENI. Trimming stripped 4 bases from V and 0 bases from J, with 13 bases between. The CDR3 runs 15 residues. CDR3 in amino acids: CASSLRDTFSYEQYF. The CDR3 DNA sequence: TGTGCCAGCTCACTTAGGGACACCTTCTCCTACGAGCAGTACTTC. Filled out from reference TRBV18 and TRBJ2-7, the complete variable domain reads NAGVMQNPRHLVRRRGQEARLRCSPMKGHSHVYWYRQLPEEGLKFMVYLQKENIIDESGMPKERFSAEFPKEGPSILRIQQVVRGDSAAYFCASSLRDTFSYEQYFGPGTRLTVT.

V and J are TRBV28 and TRBJ1-5; D unresolved. The germline V gene has CDR1 MDHEN and CDR2 SYDVKM. There are 16 residues in the CDR3. V lost 6 bases and J lost 2, with 17 bases in between. DNA for the CDR3: TGTGCCAGCAGGGAAGTGACGAGTCGGGGCAATCAGCCCCAGCATTTT. It specifies CASREVTSRGNQPQHF.

V gene TRBV6-5 combines with J gene TRBJ2-3; D possibly corresponds to TRBD2 (5 bases). V was clipped by 0 bases and J by 2 bases, with 6 bases between them. Germline CDR1 reads MNHEY; CDR2 reads SVGAGI. The CDR3 sequence is 14 residues long. CDR3 DNA: TGTGCCAGCAGTTACTCAGCGGCCACAGATACGCAGTATTTT. Amino acid sequence: CASSYSAATDTQYF.

This clone was recorded a few times. The chain is built from TRBV3-1 (or the pseudogene TRBV3-2) and TRBJ2-3; D gene unclear. The CDR3 consists of 15 residues. The germline gives CDR1 LGHDT, CDR2 YNNKEL (reference sequence). V was clipped by 4 bases and J by 3 bases, with 14 bases between them. Here the CDR3 reads CASSLDHVGTDTQYF. In nucleotides, the CDR3 is TGTGCCAGCAGCCTTGACCACGTCGGTACAGATACGCAGTATTTT.

The rearrangement uses TRBV10-2 and TRBJ2-1; 7 nucleotides match TRBD1. With V trimmed by 7 bases and J by 8 bases, 8 bases remained unmatched. The CDR3 is made up of 13 amino acids. Germline CDR1 is WSHSY and CDR2 is SAAADI. In nucleotides, the CDR3 is TGCGCCAGCAATAGACAGGGTAGCGATGAGCAGTTCTTC. Its translation: CASNRQGSDEQFF.

V usage is TRBV30 and J usage is TRBJ2-1, with D unresolved. The CDR3 length is 13 residues. The germline V gene encodes CDR1 GTSNPN and CDR2 SVGIG (reference sequence). V shed 0 bases and J shed 6 bases, with 9 bases lying between them. The CDR3 is CAWSVGFFNEQFF. The CDR3 DNA sequence: TGTGCCTGGAGTGTAGGGTTTTTCAATGAGCAGTTCTTC.

This chain joins TRBV18 and TRBJ2-5; 7 bases map to TRBD2. Germline V gene data show CDR1 as KGHSH and CDR2 as LQKENI. V shed 2 bases and J 7 bases; nucleotides not matched to a gene: 7. The CDR3 covers 14 residues. In nucleotides, the CDR3 is TGTGCCAGCTCACCATCGTCGGGGGAGGGGACCCAGTACTTC. It encodes CASSPSSGEGTQYF. Looking up the rest from reference TRBV18 and TRBJ2-5 gives the full variable domain: NAGVMQNPRHLVRRRGQEARLRCSPMKGHSHVYWYRQLPEEGLKFMVYLQKENIIDESGMPKERFSAEFPKEGPSILRIQQVVRGDSAAYFCASSPSSGEGTQYFGPGTRLLVL.

This sequence joins TRBV6-1 and TRBJ1-5; D might be TRBD1 (6 bases). This CDR3 contains 16 residues. Trimming pared 4 bases from V and 2 bases from J, leaving 15 bases between. Germline-derived CDR1 and CDR2 are MNHNS and SASEGT. Here the CDR3 DNA reads TGTGCCAGCAGTGGGGACAACGGAGGGGGCAATCAGCCCCAGCATTTT. Encoded protein: CASSGDNGGGNQPQHF.

V and J are TRBV28 and TRBJ1-2, with unresolved D. V lost 10 bases and J 3 bases, leaving 12 bases between the germline ends. Germline CDR1 is MDHEN and CDR2 is SYDVKM. The CDR3 covers 12 residues. CDR3 DNA: TGTGCCACTTCACTCGCGTACTATGGCTACACCTTC. Translating gives CATSLAYYGYTF.

This clone was observed a single time. The genes are TRBV28 and TRBJ1-5, with TRBD1 as a possible D gene (5 bases). Looked up from germline, CDR1 is MDHEN and CDR2 is SYDVKM. V was trimmed by 3 bases and J by 3 bases, leaving 9 bases between them. This CDR3 region has 14 residues. CDR3 sequence reads: CASSFVGANQPQHF. CDR3 nucleotide sequence: TGTGCCAGCAGTTTTGTTGGGGCCAATCAGCCCCAGCATTTT. Drawing the rest from reference TRBV28 and TRBJ1-5, the complete variable domain is DVKVTQSSRYLVKRTGEKVFLECVQDMDHENMFWYRQDPGLGLRLIYFSYDVKMKEKGDIPEGYSVSREKKERFSLILESASTNQTSMYLCASSFVGANQPQHFGDGTRLSIL.

The chain joins TRBV5-3 to TRBJ1-6; D remains unclear. TRBV5-3 is annotated as an ORF whose role is uncertain. The CDR3 is 13 amino acids. Trimming removed 4 bases from V and 7 bases from J, with 9 bases in between. For the CDR3, the DNA is TGTGCCAGAAGCCCCCGGCCGAATTCACCCCTCCACTTT. Amino acid sequence: CARSPRPNSPLHF.

V is TRBV11-3 and J is TRBJ2-1; 7 nucleotides agree with TRBD2. V shed 5 bases, J shed 5 bases, and the junction held 6 bases outside the gene matches. The CDR3 runs to 14 residues. The germline V gene encodes CDR1 SGHNT and CDR2 YENEEA. CDR3 sequence (DNA): TGTGCCAGCAGCCACGGGACTAATAACAATGAGCAGTTCTTC. Translation gives CASSHGTNNNEQFF.

The rearrangement joins TRBV5-1 to TRBJ2-6; D not resolved. The CDR3 loop spans 14 amino acids. CDR1 is SGHRS, CDR2 YFSETQ, per germline. V was cut by 1 base and J by 2 bases, with 4 bases left in between. This chain's CDR3 is CASSLTPGANVLTF. CDR3 coding DNA: TGCGCCAGCAGCTTGACCCCTGGGGCCAACGTCCTGACTTTC.

This chain links TRBV19 with TRBJ1-2, with D possibly TRBD1 on 5 matching bases. Germline V gene data show CDR1 as LNHDA and CDR2 as SQIVND (reference sequence). V was pared by 7 bases and J by 8 bases, with 14 bases between. CDR3 size: 12 residues. CDR3 region: CASTLGTAGYTF. Here the CDR3 DNA reads TGTGCCAGTACCCTAGGGACGGCGGGCTACACCTTC. The entire variable domain, with the rest obtained from reference TRBV19 and TRBJ1-2, is as follows: DGGITQSPKYLFRKEGQNVTLSCEQNLNHDAMYWYRQDPGQGLRLIYYSQIVNDFQKGDIAEGYSVSREKKESFPLTVTSAQKNPTAFYLCASTLGTAGYTFGSGTRLTVV.

This chain uses TRBV28 with TRBJ2-7; perhaps TRBD2 as D (5 bases). With 4 bases removed from V and 3 bases from J, the gap between germline ends came to 13 bases. CDR3 length: 14 residues. Germline loops: CDR1 MDHEN, CDR2 SYDVKM. Here the CDR3 DNA reads TGTGCCAGCAGTTCCGGTGACGGGAACTACGAGCAGTACTTC. Translating gives CASSSGDGNYEQYF. The full variable domain, rest sourced from reference TRBV28 and TRBJ2-7, is DVKVTQSSRYLVKRTGEKVFLECVQDMDHENMFWYRQDPGLGLRLIYFSYDVKMKEKGDIPEGYSVSREKKERFSLILESASTNQTSMYLCASSSGDGNYEQYFGPGTRLTVT.

A few counts support this clone. V gene TRBV28 combines with J gene TRBJ1-1; D is undetermined. The CDR3 extends over 16 amino acids. Looked up from germline, CDR1 is MDHEN and CDR2 is SYDVKM. Trimming pared 6 bases from V and 5 bases from J, leaving 22 bases between. CDR3 DNA: TGTGCCAGCAGCCAGACGTTGGGGAGAAGGTCTACTGAAGCTTTCTTT. Translated, it gives CASSQTLGRRSTEAFF.

V is TRBV5-8 and J is TRBJ1-5; D call uncertain. Trimming left V 2 bases short and J 5 bases short, with 5 bases between. Per the germline V gene, CDR1 is SGHTS and CDR2 is YDEGEE. CDR3 size: 12 residues. The CDR3 DNA follows: TGTGCCAGCAGCTTCCAGCATCAGCCCCAGCATTTT. This encodes CASSFQHQPQHF. The whole variable domain, remainder taken from reference TRBV5-8 and TRBJ1-5, is EAGVTQSPTHLIKTRGQQATLRCSPISGHTSVYWYQQALGLGLQFLLWYDEGEERNRGNFPPRFSGRQFPNYSSELNVNALELEDSALYLCASSFQHQPQHFGDGTRLSIL.

V and J are TRBV12-3 or TRBV12-4 and TRBJ1-1; the match to TRBD1 covers 10 bases. Germline trimming cut 2 bases from V and 8 bases from J; bases unmatched to any gene: 2. This CDR3 comprises 13 residues. CDR3 in DNA: TGTGCCAGCAGTTTAAGGGACAGGGGCGAAGCTTTCTTT. It is translated as CASSLRDRGEAFF.

The chain links TRBV10-2 to TRBJ1-2; tentatively, D is TRBD1 (5 bases). V was pared by 8 bases and J by 1 base, with 14 bases between. Looked up from germline, CDR1 is WSHSY and CDR2 is SAAADI. The CDR3 has 14 residues. The CDR3 is CASSQLGDNYGYTF. CDR3 DNA: TGCGCCAGCTCCCAGCTGGGGGATAACTATGGCTACACCTTC.

This chain joins TRBV28 and TRBJ2-3, with a weak D call TRBD2 (6 bases). CDR1 and CDR2 (germline): MDHEN, SYDVKM. V lost 3 bases, J lost 0 bases, and 7 bases lay in between. The CDR3 has 14 amino acids. CDR3 nucleotides: TGTGCCAGCAGTTTCGGGGGAAGCACAGATACGCAGTATTTT. This codes for CASSFGGSTDTQYF.

V gene TRBV6-5 combines with J gene TRBJ1-3; D perhaps matches TRBD1 (6 bases). V was shortened by 5 bases and J by 4 bases, with 12 bases between the two germline ends. Germline V CDR1 and CDR2: MNHEY, SVGAGI. The CDR3 runs to 14 residues. The CDR3 region has the DNA TGTGCCAGCAGTATACAGGGAGGGGGAAACACCATATATTTT. Amino acids: CASSIQGGGNTIYF.

The J gene is TRBJ2-3, the V gene TRBV5-4; D is ambiguous. This CDR3 spans 14 amino acids. In germline, CDR1 is SGHNT, CDR2 YYREEE (reference sequence). V was cut by 0 bases and J by 2 bases, with 7 bases left in between. The CDR3, as DNA: TGTGCCAGCAGCTTGGACAGACCCACAGATACGCAGTATTTT. Its protein is CASSLDRPTDTQYF.

This rearrangement joins TRBV4-1 to TRBJ2-2; the D call may be TRBD1 or TRBD2 (7 bases each). CDR1 and CDR2 (germline): MGHRA, YSYEKL. There are 18 residues in the CDR3. With 2 bases removed from V and 1 base from J, the gap between germline ends came to 17 bases. DNA for the CDR3: TGCGCCAGCAGCCAACCCCGAGGGGGCGGGGGGAACACCGGGGAGCTGTTTTTT. This translates into CASSQPRGGGGNTGELFF.